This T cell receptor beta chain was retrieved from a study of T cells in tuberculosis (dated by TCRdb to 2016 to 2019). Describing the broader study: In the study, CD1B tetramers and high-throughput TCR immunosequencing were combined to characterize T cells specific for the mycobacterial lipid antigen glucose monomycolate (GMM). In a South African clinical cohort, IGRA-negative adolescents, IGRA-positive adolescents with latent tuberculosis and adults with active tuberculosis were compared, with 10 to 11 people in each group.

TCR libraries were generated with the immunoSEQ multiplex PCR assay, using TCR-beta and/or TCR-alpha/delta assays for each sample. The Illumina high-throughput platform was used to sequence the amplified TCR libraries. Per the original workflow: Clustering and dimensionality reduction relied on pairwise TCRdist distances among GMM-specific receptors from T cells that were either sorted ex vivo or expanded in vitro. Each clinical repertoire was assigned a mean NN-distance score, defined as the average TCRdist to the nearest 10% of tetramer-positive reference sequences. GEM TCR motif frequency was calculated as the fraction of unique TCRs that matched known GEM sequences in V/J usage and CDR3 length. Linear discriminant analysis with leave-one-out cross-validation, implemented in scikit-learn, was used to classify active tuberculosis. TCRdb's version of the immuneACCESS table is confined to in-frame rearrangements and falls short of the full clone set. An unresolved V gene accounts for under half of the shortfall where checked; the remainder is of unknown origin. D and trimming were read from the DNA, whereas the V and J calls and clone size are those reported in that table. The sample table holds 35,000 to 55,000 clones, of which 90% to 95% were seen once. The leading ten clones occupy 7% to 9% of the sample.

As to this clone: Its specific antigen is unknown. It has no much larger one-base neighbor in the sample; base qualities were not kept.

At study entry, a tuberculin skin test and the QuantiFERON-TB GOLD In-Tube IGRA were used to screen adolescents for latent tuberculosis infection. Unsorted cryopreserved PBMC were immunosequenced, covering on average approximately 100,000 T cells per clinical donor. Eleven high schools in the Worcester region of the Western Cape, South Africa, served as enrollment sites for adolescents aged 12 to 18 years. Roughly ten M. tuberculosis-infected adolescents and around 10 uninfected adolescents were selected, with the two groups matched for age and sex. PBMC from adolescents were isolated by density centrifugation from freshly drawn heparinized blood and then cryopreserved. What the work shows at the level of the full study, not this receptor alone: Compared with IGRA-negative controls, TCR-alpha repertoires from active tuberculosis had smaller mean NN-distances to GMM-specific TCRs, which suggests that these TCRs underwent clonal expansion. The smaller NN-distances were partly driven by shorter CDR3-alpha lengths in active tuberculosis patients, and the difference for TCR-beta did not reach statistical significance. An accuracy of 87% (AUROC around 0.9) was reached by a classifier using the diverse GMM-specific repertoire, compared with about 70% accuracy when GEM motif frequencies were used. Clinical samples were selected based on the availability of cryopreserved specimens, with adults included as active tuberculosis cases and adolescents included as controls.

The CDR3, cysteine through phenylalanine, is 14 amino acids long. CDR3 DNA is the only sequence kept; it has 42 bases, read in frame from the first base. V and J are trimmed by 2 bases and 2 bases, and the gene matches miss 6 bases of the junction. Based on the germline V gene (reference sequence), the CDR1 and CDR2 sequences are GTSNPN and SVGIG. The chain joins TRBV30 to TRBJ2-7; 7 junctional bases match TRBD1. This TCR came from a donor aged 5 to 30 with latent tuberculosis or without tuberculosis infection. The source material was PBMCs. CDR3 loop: CAWSPGQTTYEQYF. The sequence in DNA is TGTGCCTGGAGTCCGGGACAGACGACCTACGAGCAGTACTTC.